This T cell receptor beta chain came from a study of shared clonotypes between healthy human individuals. Across the whole study: The cohort comprised a couple of women and a few men. Their ages spanned 18 to 49 years.

V dropped 0 bases and J dropped 11 bases, with 21 bases sitting between them. Per germline, CDR1 SGHDT and CDR2 YYEEEE. The CDR3 is 16 amino acids. A CD45RA+ naive subset and a CD45RA-negative memory subset were split from CD4+ cells. Authors' methods: As immunoSEQ supplied junction-only sequences (without quality scores), filtering differed. The table came from immunoSEQ multiplex PCR; TCRdb's copy has only in-frame clones and leaves some out. V, J and clone size were drawn from that table, and D and trimming were deduced from the DNA. The sample has approximately 1.4 million clones, 95% to 99% seen once.

The chain links TRBV5-6 to TRBJ2-1; D unresolved. The receptor's source is a young man in good health. Sequencing was carried out using naive CD4+ T cells sorted from blood. The subset here: CD45RA+ positively selected. CDR3 protein: CASSLDPLNRLQKQFF. Here the CDR3 DNA reads TGTGCCAGCAGCTTGGATCCGCTGAACCGACTCCAGAAGCAGTTCTTC. Together with reference TRBV5-6 and TRBJ2-1, the CDR3 gives the full variable domain: DAGVTQSPTHLIKTRGQQVTLRCSPKSGHDTVSWYQQALGQGPQFIFQYYEEEERQRGNFPDRFSGHQFPNYSSELNVNALLLGDSALYLCASSLDPLNRLQKQFFGPGTRLTVL.